This T cell receptor (beta chain) was retrieved from a study of cytomegalovirus exposure and HLA in healthy donors. Whole-study results and caveats: In vitro checks showed that a few CMV-associated chains really do target CMV antigens. Across donors, sequencing depth was assumed by presence/absence analyses to be roughly uniform.

Primers for the PCR totalled 60 Vbeta and 13 Jbeta. The protocol was immunoSEQ multiplex PCR, while the TCRdb copy is restricted to in-frame clones and leaves out a portion. Of around 60,000 clones listed, 80% are singletons. The CDR3 extends over 19 amino acids. The germline gives CDR1 SEHNR, CDR2 FQNEAQ (reference sequence). J gave up 4 bases and V 4 bases, and 14 bases lay outside the gene matches. As regards this clone: Its antigen is unknown.

The specimen was PBMCs. This receptor was identified in a male donor in good health and CMV-seronegative. The chain combines TRBV7-9 with TRBJ2-7, with 15 bases that match TRBD2. CDR3 DNA: TGTGCCAGCAGCTCAGTCCCAGGGACTAGCGGGGGGAGCCCTTACGAGCAGTACTTC. It encodes CASSSVPGTSGGSPYEQYF.